Listed below are T cell receptor beta chains from one sample, sequenced in a study of shared clonotypes between healthy human individuals. The table came from immunoSEQ multiplex PCR; TCRdb's copy has only in-frame clones and leaves some out. The sample has more than 1,200,000 clones, around 98.5% seen once. The specimen sequenced was naive CD4+ T cells sorted from blood. These receptor sequences come from a man aged 25 to 40 in good health. CDR3s include the opening cysteine and the closing phenylalanine or tryptophan. D genes are given only for firm matches. A row's size may be missing; if present it is once, few, many or a size class.

j_call: TRBJ2-7
v_call: TRBV5-1
clone_size: NA
d_call: NA
cdr3_aa: CASSPETGSGTTIYEQYF
cdr3_nt: TGCGCCAGCAGCCCCGAGACAGGATCCGGGACTACGATCTACGAGCAGTACTTC

j_call: TRBJ2-3
v_call: TRBV9
clone_size: NA
d_call: NA
cdr3_aa: CASSVKDTQYF
cdr3_nt: TGTGCCAGCAGCGTAAAGGATACGCAGTATTTT

j_call: TRBJ2-3
v_call: TRBV5-5
clone_size: NA
d_call: NA
cdr3_aa: CASSLVDTQYF
cdr3_nt: TGTGCCAGCAGCTTGGTGGATACGCAGTATTTT

j_call: TRBJ2-7
v_call: TRBV5-4
clone_size: NA
d_call: TRBD2
cdr3_aa: CASSSPGTSSYEQYF
cdr3_nt: TGTGCCAGCAGCTCACCCGGGACTAGCAGTTACGAGCAGTACTTC

j_call: TRBJ2-3
v_call: TRBV7-9
clone_size: NA
d_call: NA
cdr3_aa: CASPSTDTQYF
cdr3_nt: TGTGCCAGCCCTTCCACAGATACGCAGTATTTT

j_call: TRBJ2-3
v_call: TRBV2
clone_size: NA
d_call: NA
cdr3_aa: CASIPMMVTDTQYF
cdr3_nt: TGTGCCAGCATCCCGATGATGGTCACAGATACGCAGTATTTT

j_call: TRBJ2-7
v_call: TRBV5-4
clone_size: NA
d_call: NA
cdr3_aa: CASNIGGGVREQYF
cdr3_nt: TGTGCCAGCAACATTGGAGGGGGGGTACGCGAGCAGTACTTC

j_call: TRBJ2-7
v_call: TRBV29-1
clone_size: NA
d_call: NA
cdr3_aa: CSVQKDLSYEQYF
cdr3_nt: TGCAGCGTCCAAAAGGACCTCTCCTACGAGCAGTACTTC

j_call: TRBJ2-3
v_call: TRBV6-6
clone_size: once
d_call: NA
cdr3_aa: CASHRGRDTQYF
cdr3_nt: TGTGCCAGCCATAGGGGAAGGGATACGCAGTATTTT

j_call: TRBJ2-7
v_call: TRBV2
clone_size: once
d_call: TRBD1
cdr3_aa: CASTEGARYEQYF
cdr3_nt: TGTGCCAGCACCGAGGGGGCTCGGTACGAGCAGTACTTC

j_call: TRBJ1-3
v_call: TRBV9
clone_size: NA
d_call: NA
cdr3_aa: CASSAQTGTGNTIYF
cdr3_nt: TGTGCCAGCAGCGCCCAAACAGGGACTGGAAACACCATATATTTT

j_call: TRBJ2-3
v_call: TRBV19
clone_size: NA
d_call: NA
cdr3_aa: CASSMVGGEKDTQYF
cdr3_nt: TGTGCCAGTAGTATGGTGGGGGGCGAGAAAGATACGCAGTATTTT

j_call: TRBJ2-5
v_call: TRBV5-1
clone_size: NA
d_call: NA
cdr3_aa: CASSFVRKETQYF
cdr3_nt: TGCGCCAGCAGCTTTGTGCGGAAAGAGACCCAGTACTTC

j_call: TRBJ2-1
v_call: TRBV7-3
clone_size: NA
d_call: NA
cdr3_aa: CASSLLASSYNEQFF
cdr3_nt: TGTGCCAGCAGCTTACTTGCGAGCTCCTACAATGAGCAGTTCTTC

j_call: TRBJ2-7
v_call: TRBV14
clone_size: NA
d_call: NA
cdr3_aa: CASSQDKGLATSGSYEQYF
cdr3_nt: TGTGCCAGCAGCCAAGATAAAGGCCTAGCGACATCTGGCTCCTACGAGCAGTACTTC

j_call: TRBJ1-1
v_call: TRBV11-3
clone_size: NA
d_call: NA
cdr3_aa: CASSLGAVGEAFF
cdr3_nt: TGTGCCAGCAGCTTAGGGGCAGTCGGAGAAGCTTTCTTT

j_call: TRBJ2-1
v_call: TRBV5-5
clone_size: NA
d_call: NA
cdr3_aa: CASSLSRDLTYNEQFF
cdr3_nt: TGTGCCAGCAGCTTGAGCCGGGACCTAACCTACAATGAGCAGTTCTTC

j_call: TRBJ2-2
v_call: TRBV5-8
clone_size: NA
d_call: NA
cdr3_aa: CASRWGVGELFF
cdr3_nt: TGTGCCAGCAGATGGGGCGTCGGGGAGCTGTTTTTT

j_call: TRBJ2-6
v_call: TRBV7-8
clone_size: once
d_call: TRBD2
cdr3_aa: CASSLPRAGREADSGANVLTF
cdr3_nt: TGTGCCAGCAGCTTACCTCGGGCTGGGCGGGAGGCCGACTCTGGGGCCAACGTCCTGACTTTC

j_call: TRBJ2-7
v_call: TRBV9
clone_size: NA
d_call: TRBD1
cdr3_aa: CASSPQGSGGGLVF
cdr3_nt: TGTGCCAGCAGCCCCCAGGGATCAGGGGGCGGGCTCGTATTC

j_call: TRBJ2-7
v_call: TRBV18
clone_size: NA
d_call: NA
cdr3_aa: CASSPDFYEQYF
cdr3_nt: TGTGCCAGCTCACCGGATTTCTACGAGCAGTACTTC

j_call: TRBJ2-1
v_call: TRBV2
clone_size: NA
d_call: TRBD1
cdr3_aa: CASRRDRNSYNEQFF
cdr3_nt: TGTGCCAGCAGGAGGGACAGAAACTCCTACAATGAGCAGTTCTTC

j_call: TRBJ2-3
v_call: TRBV18
clone_size: NA
d_call: TRBD2
cdr3_aa: CASSLGRKSTDTQYF
cdr3_nt: TGTGCCAGCTCACTCGGGAGGAAGAGCACAGATACGCAGTATTTT

j_call: TRBJ2-1
v_call: TRBV29-1
clone_size: NA
d_call: TRBD2
cdr3_aa: CSGRPGGYNEQFF
cdr3_nt: TGCAGCGGCAGACCGGGAGGCTACAATGAGCAGTTCTTC

j_call: TRBJ2-1
v_call: TRBV7-9
clone_size: NA
d_call: NA
cdr3_aa: CASSPTQARRYNEQFF
cdr3_nt: TGTGCCAGCAGCCCAACCCAGGCAAGACGTTACAATGAGCAGTTCTTC

j_call: TRBJ2-7
v_call: TRBV5-6
clone_size: NA
d_call: TRBD1
cdr3_aa: CARRRDRSYEQYF
cdr3_nt: TGTGCCAGAAGAAGGGACAGGTCCTACGAGCAGTACTTC

j_call: TRBJ2-1
v_call: TRBV4-1
clone_size: NA
d_call: TRBD2
cdr3_aa: CASSQDPSGQNNEQFF
cdr3_nt: TGCGCCAGCAGCCAAGACCCTAGCGGGCAGAACAATGAGCAGTTCTTC

j_call: TRBJ2-3
v_call: TRBV6-6
clone_size: NA
d_call: NA
cdr3_aa: CASSYSKGGSDTQYF
cdr3_nt: TGTGCCAGCAGTTACTCGAAGGGAGGTTCAGATACGCAGTATTTT

j_call: TRBJ2-1
v_call: TRBV27
clone_size: NA
d_call: NA
cdr3_aa: CASSFITGVSVSEQFF
cdr3_nt: TGTGCCAGCAGTTTTATCACCGGAGTTAGCGTGAGTGAGCAGTTCTTC

j_call: TRBJ1-5
v_call: TRBV9
clone_size: NA
d_call: NA
cdr3_aa: CASSVGDYPNQPQHF
cdr3_nt: TGTGCCAGCAGCGTAGGGGACTATCCGAATCAGCCCCAGCATTTT

j_call: TRBJ2-3
v_call: TRBV2
clone_size: NA
d_call: NA
cdr3_aa: CASSYGEDTQYF
cdr3_nt: TGTGCCAGCAGTTATGGGGAAGATACGCAGTATTTT

j_call: TRBJ2-1
v_call: TRBV7-6
clone_size: NA
d_call: TRBD1
cdr3_aa: CASSSLVQGARGEQFF
cdr3_nt: TGTGCCAGCAGCTCCCTGGTCCAGGGGGCGCGGGGTGAGCAGTTCTTC

j_call: TRBJ2-6
v_call: TRBV7-9
clone_size: NA
d_call: TRBD2
cdr3_aa: CASTTSGGRLTGANVLTF
cdr3_nt: TGTGCCAGCACCACTAGCGGGGGGCGCTTGACTGGGGCCAACGTCCTGACTTTC

j_call: TRBJ2-7
v_call: TRBV5-4
clone_size: once
d_call: NA
cdr3_aa: CASSLGAFTAYEQYF
cdr3_nt: TGTGCCAGCAGCTTGGGCGCGTTTACAGCCTACGAGCAGTACTTC

j_call: TRBJ2-1
v_call: TRBV29-1
clone_size: NA
d_call: NA
cdr3_aa: CSYTLARNEQFF
cdr3_nt: TGCAGCTACACTCTAGCGCGTAATGAGCAGTTCTTC

j_call: TRBJ2-7
v_call: TRBV6-1
clone_size: few
d_call: TRBD1
cdr3_aa: CASSPGTGSYEQYF
cdr3_nt: TGTGCCAGCAGTCCCGGGACAGGGTCCTACGAGCAGTACTTC

j_call: TRBJ1-1
v_call: TRBV7-8
clone_size: NA
d_call: TRBD1
cdr3_aa: CASSSENRGTEAFF
cdr3_nt: TGTGCCAGCAGCTCGGAAAACAGGGGTACTGAAGCTTTCTTT

j_call: TRBJ2-7
v_call: TRBV28
clone_size: NA
d_call: NA
cdr3_aa: CASSLSPGQSEQYF
cdr3_nt: TGTGCCAGCAGTTTAAGTCCCGGACAGTCCGAGCAGTACTTC

j_call: TRBJ1-1
v_call: TRBV5-1
clone_size: NA
d_call: TRBD1
cdr3_aa: CASSSAGQGLNTEAFF
cdr3_nt: TGCGCCAGCAGCTCCGCTGGACAGGGCCTAAACACTGAAGCTTTCTTT

j_call: TRBJ2-7
v_call: TRBV19
clone_size: NA
d_call: NA
cdr3_aa: CASSIGTAQLRGEQYF
cdr3_nt: TGTGCCAGTAGTATCGGGACTGCACAACTCAGGGGCGAGCAGTACTTC

j_call: TRBJ1-1
v_call: TRBV7-9
clone_size: NA
d_call: NA
cdr3_aa: CASSDRPGEEAFF
cdr3_nt: TGTGCCAGCAGCGACCGACCTGGCGAAGAAGCTTTCTTT

j_call: TRBJ2-5
v_call: TRBV28
clone_size: NA
d_call: NA
cdr3_aa: CASRTITMPPHAQETQYF
cdr3_nt: TGTGCCAGCAGGACGATAACAATGCCACCGCACGCACAAGAGACCCAGTACTTC

j_call: TRBJ2-7
v_call: TRBV7-2
clone_size: NA
d_call: NA
cdr3_aa: CASSSGLTYEQYF
cdr3_nt: TGTGCCAGCAGTTCCGGGCTCACCTACGAGCAGTACTTC

j_call: TRBJ2-3
v_call: TRBV5-1
clone_size: NA
d_call: NA
cdr3_aa: CASRTGPLTDTQYF
cdr3_nt: TGCGCCAGCAGGACGGGACCCCTCACAGATACGCAGTATTTT

j_call: TRBJ1-2
v_call: TRBV5-1
clone_size: NA
d_call: TRBD1
cdr3_aa: CASRTSPTGQQNYGYTF
cdr3_nt: TGCGCCAGCAGAACTTCTCCAACGGGACAGCAAAACTATGGCTACACCTTC

j_call: TRBJ1-5
v_call: TRBV5-4
clone_size: NA
d_call: NA
cdr3_aa: CASSSRGERPQHF
cdr3_nt: TGTGCCAGCAGCTCGAGGGGGGAGCGGCCCCAGCATTTT

j_call: TRBJ1-5
v_call: TRBV10-1
clone_size: NA
d_call: NA
cdr3_aa: CASSGGVSQPQHF
cdr3_nt: TGCGCCAGCAGTGGGGGAGTCTCGCAGCCCCAGCATTTT

j_call: TRBJ2-3
v_call: TRBV7-3
clone_size: NA
d_call: NA
cdr3_aa: CASSSGSTDTQYF
cdr3_nt: TGTGCCAGCAGCTCCGGGAGCACAGATACGCAGTATTTT

j_call: TRBJ2-3
v_call: TRBV5-6
clone_size: NA
d_call: NA
cdr3_aa: CASSLQGTDTQYF
cdr3_nt: TGTGCCAGCAGCCTACAGGGCACAGATACGCAGTATTTT

j_call: TRBJ2-7
v_call: TRBV11-2
clone_size: NA
d_call: NA
cdr3_aa: CASSLGGPLPSYEQYF
cdr3_nt: TGTGCCAGCAGCTTAGGGGGGCCACTCCCCTCCTACGAGCAGTACTTC

j_call: TRBJ1-1
v_call: TRBV6-6
clone_size: NA
d_call: NA
cdr3_aa: CASKREGERDQAFF
cdr3_nt: TGTGCCAGCAAACGTGAGGGGGAACGAGATCAAGCTTTCTTT

j_call: TRBJ2-6
v_call: TRBV9
clone_size: NA
d_call: NA
cdr3_aa: CASSPAPPASSGANVLTF
cdr3_nt: TGTGCCAGCAGCCCCGCGCCCCCCGCCTCCTCTGGGGCCAACGTCCTGACTTTC

j_call: TRBJ1-5
v_call: TRBV30
clone_size: NA
d_call: NA
cdr3_aa: CAWSPRGGTGNQPQHF
cdr3_nt: TGTGCCTGGAGTCCACGCGGAGGCACGGGCAATCAGCCCCAGCATTTT

j_call: TRBJ1-1
v_call: TRBV15
clone_size: NA
d_call: NA
cdr3_aa: CATNEYRAQQSEAFF
cdr3_nt: TGTGCCACCAATGAATACAGGGCTCAACAGAGTGAAGCTTTCTTT

j_call: TRBJ2-3
v_call: TRBV29-1
clone_size: NA
d_call: NA
cdr3_aa: CSVAIEVDTQYF
cdr3_nt: TGCAGCGTCGCCATTGAGGTAGATACGCAGTATTTT

j_call: TRBJ2-7
v_call: TRBV18
clone_size: NA
d_call: TRBD1
cdr3_aa: CASSPLGKGAIPGEQYF
cdr3_nt: TGTGCCAGCTCACCACTCGGGAAGGGGGCGATCCCGGGCGAGCAGTACTTC

j_call: TRBJ1-1
v_call: TRBV14
clone_size: NA
d_call: TRBD1
cdr3_aa: CASSQTGGATTEAFF
cdr3_nt: TGTGCCAGCAGCCAAACAGGGGGCGCGACTACTGAAGCTTTCTTT

j_call: TRBJ1-4
v_call: TRBV15
clone_size: NA
d_call: NA
cdr3_aa: CATSRNPSQGATNEKLFF
cdr3_nt: TGTGCCACCAGCAGAAATCCATCACAGGGTGCAACTAATGAAAAACTGTTTTTT

j_call: TRBJ2-7
v_call: TRBV5-1
clone_size: NA
d_call: NA
cdr3_aa: CASSLSPESSYEQYF
cdr3_nt: TGCGCCAGCAGCTTGTCACCGGAAAGCTCCTACGAGCAGTACTTC